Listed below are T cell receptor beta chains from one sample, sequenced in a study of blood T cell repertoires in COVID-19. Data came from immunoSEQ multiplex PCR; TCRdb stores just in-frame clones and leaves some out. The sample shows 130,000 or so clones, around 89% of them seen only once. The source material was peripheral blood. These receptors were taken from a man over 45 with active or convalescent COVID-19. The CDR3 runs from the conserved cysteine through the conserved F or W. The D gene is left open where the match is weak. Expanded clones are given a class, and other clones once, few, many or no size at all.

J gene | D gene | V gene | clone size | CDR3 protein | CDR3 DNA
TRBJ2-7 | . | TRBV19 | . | CASSIDTGSTYEQYF | TGTGCCAGTAGTATAGACACAGGTTCTACCTACGAGCAGTACTTC
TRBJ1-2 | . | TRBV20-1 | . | CSARATGQSTF | TGCAGTGCTAGAGCGACAGGCCAGTCCACCTTC
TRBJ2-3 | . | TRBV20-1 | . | CSASVGSGATQYF | TGCAGTGCTAGTGTTGGCTCCGGAGCTACGCAGTATTTT
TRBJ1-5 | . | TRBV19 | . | CASSIRETGVSYSNQPQHF | TGTGCCAGTAGTATACGAGAGACAGGAGTCTCCTATAGCAATCAGCCCCAGCATTTT
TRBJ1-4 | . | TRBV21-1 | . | CASSKLRKGRQKLFF | TGTGCCAGCAGCAAACTCAGAAAGGGGCGGCAAAAACTGTTTTTT
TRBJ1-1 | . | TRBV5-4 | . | CASSLGAGPEAFF | TGTGCCAGCAGCTTGGGGGCCGGCCCTGAAGCTTTCTTT
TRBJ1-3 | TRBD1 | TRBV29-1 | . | CSVILLDRRSGNTIYF | TGCAGCGTTATCCTACTGGACAGGCGCTCTGGAAACACCATATATTTT
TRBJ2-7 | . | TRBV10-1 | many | CASSSSGNYEQYF | TGCGCCAGCAGTTCCTCCGGGAACTACGAGCAGTACTTC
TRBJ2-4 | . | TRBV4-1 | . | CASSQDSGIAKNIQYF | TGCGCCAGCAGCCAAGATTCAGGGATAGCCAAAAACATTCAGTACTTC
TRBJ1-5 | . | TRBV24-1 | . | CATSDPRGQPQHF | TGTGCCACCAGTGATCCCAGGGGCCAGCCCCAGCATTTT
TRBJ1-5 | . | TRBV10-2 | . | CASSEAGVRQPQHF | TGCGCCAGCAGTGAGGCGGGGGTTCGGCAGCCCCAGCATTTT
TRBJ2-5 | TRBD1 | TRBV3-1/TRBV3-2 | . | CASSQGDSQETQYF | TGTGCCAGCAGCCAAGGGGACAGCCAAGAGACCCAGTACTTC
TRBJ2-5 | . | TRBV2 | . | CASKRGTGSPETQYF | TGTGCCAGCAAGCGGGGGACAGGGTCACCAGAGACCCAGTACTTC
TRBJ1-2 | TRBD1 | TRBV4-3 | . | CASSLGTGTFYGYTF | TGCGCCAGCAGCCTAGGGACAGGGACCTTCTATGGCTACACCTTC
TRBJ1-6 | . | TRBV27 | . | CATPPHSPLHF | TGTGCCACCCCTCCTCATTCACCCCTCCACTTT
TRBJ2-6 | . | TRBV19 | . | CASIPGTPESSGANVLTF | TGTGCCAGTATCCCGGGGACTCCTGAAAGCTCTGGGGCCAACGTCCTGACTTTC
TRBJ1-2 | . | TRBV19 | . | CASSKGRNGYTF | TGTGCCAGTAGTAAAGGCAGGAATGGCTACACCTTC